These 31 T cell receptor beta chains were sequenced from one sample in a study of sequential checkpoint blockade in melanoma. Treatment here: randomized to nivolumab then ipilimumab (arm A) or the reverse (arm B). Only in-frame clones appear in the TCRdb table, and some are missing; sequencing was by immunoSEQ multiplex PCR. The sample records under 25,000 clones, 70% to 80% being singletons. The sequencing here drew on CD8+ T cells sorted from blood (inferred from file names), taken from a patient given nivolumab and ipilimumab in sequence. The receptors originated from a human donor with melanoma.

The chain couples TRBV2 to TRBJ1-1; 10 bases fit TRBD1. V lost 6 bases, J lost 1 base, and 5 bases stayed unmatched. CDR1 is SNHLY and CDR2 is FYNNEI in the germline V gene. The CDR3 runs to 15 residues. The CDR3 DNA sequence: TGTGCCAGCAGGGGACAGGGGCGGGAGAACACTGAAGCTTTCTTT. This gives the protein CASRGQGRENTEAFF.

This chain connects TRBV28 to TRBJ1-5, with D perhaps matching TRBD1 (5 bases). With 2 bases removed from V and 1 base from J, the gap between germline ends came to 6 bases. Germline V lookup: CDR1 MDHEN, CDR2 SYDVKM. The CDR3 runs 14 residues. The CDR3 region is CASSLRQSNQPQHF. The CDR3 DNA reads as TGTGCCAGCAGTTTAAGACAGAGCAATCAGCCCCAGCATTTT. Supplemented by reference TRBV28 and TRBJ1-5, the full variable domain reads DVKVTQSSRYLVKRTGEKVFLECVQDMDHENMFWYRQDPGLGLRLIYFSYDVKMKEKGDIPEGYSVSREKKERFSLILESASTNQTSMYLCASSLRQSNQPQHFGDGTRLSIL.

This clone was seen only once. The V gene is TRBV6-5, the J gene TRBJ2-7; 7 positions match TRBD2. The CDR3 length is 15 residues. The V and J ends lost 6 bases and 3 bases, in that order; junction bases with no gene match: 11. CDR1 and CDR2 (germline): MNHEY, SVGAGI. CDR3 amino acids: CASSYGLAVLYEQYF. The CDR3 bases are TGTGCCAGCAGCTACGGGCTAGCGGTCCTCTACGAGCAGTACTTC.

This clone was observed a handful of times. The gene calls are TRBV7-9 and TRBJ1-5, with D perhaps TRBD1 (5 bases). This CDR3 spans 13 amino acids. Germline loops: CDR1 SEHNR, CDR2 FQNEAQ (reference sequence). V dropped 1 base and J dropped 9 bases, with 10 bases sitting between them. CDR3 sequence reads: CASSLGGERPQHF. Here the CDR3 DNA reads TGTGCCAGCAGCTTAGGGGGGGAGAGGCCCCAGCATTTT.

V and J are TRBV6-5 and TRBJ2-7; D not certain. The CDR3 runs to 16 residues. Germline CDR1 reads MNHEY; CDR2 reads SVGAGI. Trimming cost V 2 bases and J 2 bases, with 16 bases left between them. The CDR3 bases are TGTGCCAGCAGTTACAGCACGGGTACTGATCCCTACGAGCAGTACTTC. As protein: CASSYSTGTDPYEQYF.

CDR3 sequence (DNA): TGTGCCAGCAGCCACAGCGGGGATTCTTCAAACACCTTC. Amino acids: CASSHSGDSSNTF. The V gene is TRBV7-9, the J gene TRBJ1-2, with no clear D. This CDR3 spans 13 amino acids. V lost 5 bases to trimming and J lost 12 bases, with 19 bases between them. Germline V gene data show CDR1 as SEHNR and CDR2 as FQNEAQ (reference sequence). Together with reference TRBV7-9 and TRBJ1-2, the CDR3 gives the full variable domain: DTGVSQNPRHKITKRGQNVTFRCDPISEHNRLYWYRQTLGQGPEFLTYFQNEAQLEKSRLLSDRFSAERPKGSFSTLEIQRTEQGDSAMYLCASSHSGDSSNTFGSGTRLTVV.

The chain recombines TRBV30 with TRBJ1-6; 9 positions match TRBD1. The CDR3 loop spans 15 amino acids. Germline values: CDR1 GTSNPN, CDR2 SVGIG (reference sequence). Trimming removed 1 base from V and 9 bases from J; junction bases left unmatched: 7. As DNA, the CDR3 is TGTGCCTGGAGTGCTCCGGACAGGGGACTTTCACCCCTCCACTTT. It codes for CAWSAPDRGLSPLHF.

The chain links TRBV30 to TRBJ1-1, with D hard to call. V lost 0 bases and J 1 base, leaving 6 bases between the germline ends. The germline V gene has CDR1 GTSNPN and CDR2 SVGIG (reference sequence). This CDR3 spans 13 amino acids. CDR3 bases: TGTGCCTGGAGTGTACATTCGAACACTGAAGCTTTCTTT. Translated: CAWSVHSNTEAFF. Looking up the rest from reference TRBV30 and TRBJ1-1 gives the full variable domain: SQTIHQWPATLVQPVGSPLSLECTVEGTSNPNLYWYRQAAGRGLQLLFYSVGIGQISSEVPQNLSASRPQDRQFILSSKKLLLSDSGFYLCAWSVHSNTEAFFGQGTRLTVV.

This clone appeared a single time. The rearrangement joins TRBV19 to TRBJ2-7; 7 bases align to TRBD1. The germline V gene has CDR1 LNHDA and CDR2 SQIVND (reference sequence). The junction had 8 bases not matched to a gene; V was cut back by 5 bases and J by 1 base. The CDR3 is 15 amino acids. The CDR3 region is CASSPIPTGSYEQYF. In nucleotides, the CDR3 is TGTGCCAGTAGTCCCATCCCGACAGGGTCCTACGAGCAGTACTTC.

The rearrangement uses TRBV4-2 and TRBJ2-5; D may be TRBD2 (7 bases). Matching the DNA end better, TRBJ2-7 makes the J call doubtful. Germline values: CDR1 LGHNA, CDR2 YNFKEQ. This CDR3 is built from 14 residues. DNA for the CDR3: TGTGCCAGCAGCCCTAATAGGGGGGAGGGCGAGCAGTACTTC. As protein: CASSPNRGEGEQYF.

The chain carries TRBV30 and TRBJ2-7, with 7 bases matching TRBD2. J was trimmed by 6 bases and V by 4 bases; bases with no gene match: 6. Per the germline V gene, CDR1 is GTSNPN and CDR2 is SVGIG (reference sequence). The CDR3 consists of 12 residues. CDR3 sequence reads: CAWTGGLSEQYF. In nucleotides, the CDR3 is TGTGCCTGGACGGGAGGACTAAGCGAGCAGTACTTC.

The chain combines TRBV28 with TRBJ1-3, with 8 bases identical to TRBD1. Losses at the gene ends were 6 bases for V and 4 bases for J; bases not matched to a gene: 2. Germline V gives CDR1 MDHEN, CDR2 SYDVKM. CDR3 size: 13 residues. CDR3 protein: CASRQGGGNTIYF. The DNA of the CDR3 is TGTGCCAGCAGACAGGGGGGCGGAAACACCATATATTTT.

V and J are TRBV19 and TRBJ1-1; 10 bases are shared with TRBD1. The J segment lost 7 bases and the V segment lost 5 bases, leaving 7 bases of the junction unmatched. CDR1 and CDR2 from the germline V gene are LNHDA and SQIVND (reference sequence). The CDR3 is 14 amino acids. The CDR3: CASSLTTGGIEAFF. The CDR3 DNA follows: TGTGCCAGTAGTTTAACGACAGGGGGCATTGAAGCTTTCTTT.

The V and J genes are TRBV7-3 and TRBJ1-4; unclear D gene. Trimming cost V 2 bases and J 1 base, with 14 bases left between them. The CDR3 sequence is 17 residues long. Looked up from germline, CDR1 is SGHTA and CDR2 is FQGTGA. CDR3 sequence reads: CASSLAPPRGTNEKLFF. CDR3 nucleotide sequence: TGTGCCAGCAGCTTAGCGCCCCCCCGCGGAACTAATGAAAAACTGTTTTTT.

The chain uses TRBV11-2 and TRBJ1-2, with 10 bases aligning to TRBD1. Germline CDR1 SGHAT, CDR2 FQNNGV. This CDR3 has 17 amino acids. The trim removed 4 bases at V and 1 base at J, leaving 9 bases unmatched. CDR3 sequence: CASSSRDRGTSNYGYTF. CDR3 sequence (DNA): TGTGCCAGCAGCTCCCGGGACAGGGGCACTAGTAACTATGGCTACACCTTC.

The rearrangement joins TRBV5-6 to TRBJ1-5; 7 bases are shared with TRBD1. J lost 0 bases, V lost 1 base, and 4 bases had no gene match. This CDR3 has 16 residues. Germline loops: CDR1 SGHDT, CDR2 YYEEEE. For the CDR3, the DNA is TGTGCCAGCAGCTTGCAAGGGGGCGATAGCAATCAGCCCCAGCATTTT. It translates to CASSLQGGDSNQPQHF.

The chain recombines TRBV9 with TRBJ1-6; the D gene is possibly TRBD1 (6 bases). The germline CDR1 and CDR2 sequences are SGDLS and YYNGEE. The CDR3 has 15 residues. V was trimmed by 2 bases and J by 8 bases, leaving 14 bases between them. As DNA, the CDR3 is TGTGCCAGCAGCGTCGAACAGGGACCTTATTCACCCCTCCACTTT. Translation gives CASSVEQGPYSPLHF.

The chain recombines TRBV5-8 with TRBJ1-1, with TRBD1 matching 7 bases. After removal of 4 bases from V and 2 bases from J, the junction contained 8 bases not matched to a gene. The CDR3 is made up of 15 amino acids. Looked up from germline, CDR1 is SGHTS and CDR2 is YDEGEE. The CDR3 DNA reads as TGTGCCAGCAGCCAATCCGGGACAGACAACACTGAAGCTTTCTTT. Translation: CASSQSGTDNTEAFF.

This clone was picked up one time. The chain has TRBV27 and TRBJ2-1; a possible D gene is TRBD1 (5 bases). The V gene lost 10 bases and the J gene lost 4 bases, with 14 bases spanning the gap. Germline CDR1 MNHEY, CDR2 SMNVEV (reference sequence). This CDR3 has 13 amino acids. Written as DNA, the CDR3 is TGTGCCATTGGCAGGGATGGGTACAATGAGCAGTTCTTC. It translates to CAIGRDGYNEQFF.

The chain is built from TRBV6-5 and TRBJ1-4; D is unclear. Trimming shortened V by 5 bases and J by 4 bases, and 14 bases separated the two germline ends. Germline assignment: CDR1 MNHEY and CDR2 SVGAGI. CDR3 length: 15 residues. The CDR3 DNA is TGTGCCAGCAGTCTGGTGGACGAGGGTAATGAAAAACTGTTTTTT. This encodes CASSLVDEGNEKLFF.

The chain has TRBV4-3 and TRBJ1-1, with 8 bases fitting TRBD1. This CDR3 is built from 15 residues. V lost 5 bases, J lost 4 bases, and 9 bases stayed unmatched. CDR1 is LGHNA and CDR2 is YSLEER in the germline V gene. DNA for the CDR3: TGCGCCAGCAGCTATTCACAGGGGGGAGGCACTGAAGCTTTCTTT. Translating gives CASSYSQGGGTEAFF.

This clone has a handful of counts. The chain uses TRBV7-6 and TRBJ2-1; D perhaps matches TRBD1 (6 bases). The CDR3 extends over 15 amino acids. Looked up from germline, CDR1 is SGHVS and CDR2 is FNYEAQ. Trimming took off 3 bases at V and 10 bases at J, with 19 bases between the two ends. The chain's CDR3 is CASSLTRETGREQFF. The DNA of the CDR3 is TGTGCCAGCAGCTTGACTCGAGAGACAGGTCGGGAGCAGTTCTTC.

The chain employs TRBV7-9 and TRBJ2-2; maybe TRBD2 (5 bases). Trimming pared 1 base from V and 2 bases from J, leaving 11 bases between. This CDR3 is built from 16 residues. Germline-derived CDR1 and CDR2 are SEHNR and FQNEAQ (reference sequence). CDR3 sequence: CASSLGRNRNTGELFF. In DNA form, the CDR3 reads TGTGCCAGCAGCTTAGGGAGGAACAGAAACACCGGGGAGCTGTTTTTT.

V usage is TRBV14 and J usage is TRBJ2-7, with 15 positions matching TRBD2. J lost 6 bases, V lost 4 bases, and 10 bases had no gene match. The CDR3 extends over 17 amino acids. Looked up from germline, CDR1 is SGHDN and CDR2 is FVKESK. CDR3 in amino acids: CASSPWTSGGVILEQYF. CDR3 bases: TGTGCCAGCAGCCCTTGGACTAGCGGGGGGGTTATCCTCGAGCAGTACTTC.

This chain joins TRBV7-6 and TRBJ2-7; TRBD2 might be the D (5 bases). The V gene lost 6 bases and the J gene lost 6 bases, with 12 bases spanning the gap. The CDR3 covers 12 residues. CDR1 and CDR2 (germline): SGHVS, FNYEAQ. The CDR3: CASSQNEGEQYF. The CDR3 nucleotides are TGTGCCAGCAGTCAGAACGAGGGCGAGCAGTACTTC.

This clone was seen a single time. The chain is built from TRBV6-5 and TRBJ1-1; D uncertain. The CDR3 is 13 residues long. The V and J ends lost 7 bases and 1 base respectively, with 10 bases between them. Germline CDR1 is MNHEY and CDR2 is SVGAGI. CDR3 DNA sequence: TGTGCCAGCACAGAGACGGGGAACACTGAAGCTTTCTTT. It specifies CASTETGNTEAFF.

Only a few counts were recorded for this clone. CDR3 sequence reads: CASSVIRGAHNTEAFF. DNA of the CDR3: TGCGCCAGCAGTGTTATCCGGGGGGCGCATAACACTGAAGCTTTCTTT. This sequence joins TRBV10-1 and TRBJ1-1; TRBD1 is a possible D gene (6 bases). CDR1 and CDR2 (germline): WNHNN, SYGVQD (reference sequence). The CDR3 is 16 residues long. Trimming left V 4 bases short and J 2 bases short, with 17 bases between.

This clone was seen only a few times. The V and J genes are TRBV18 and TRBJ2-7, with TRBD2 as a possible D gene (5 bases). V was shortened by 3 bases and J by 0 bases, with 9 bases between the two germline ends. CDR1 KGHSH and CDR2 LQKENI come from the germline V gene. The CDR3 loop spans 14 amino acids. CDR3 sequence: CASSPPGGSYEQYF. DNA of the CDR3: TGTGCCAGCTCACCGCCCGGAGGCTCCTACGAGCAGTACTTC.

The chain links TRBV10-1 to TRBJ2-7; possible D gene TRBD1, 6 bases. V was trimmed by 3 bases and J by 1 base, leaving 10 bases between them. There are 14 residues in the CDR3. Germline loops: CDR1 WNHNN, CDR2 SYGVQD (reference sequence). The CDR3 DNA follows: TGCGCCAGCAGTGACAGACAGGAGTCCTACGAGCAGTACTTC. Its protein product is CASSDRQESYEQYF.

This rearrangement joins TRBV28 to TRBJ1-1, with D possibly TRBD1 on 5 matching bases. The CDR3 runs 13 residues. Trimming stripped 7 bases from V and 2 bases from J, with 11 bases between. CDR1 is MDHEN, CDR2 SYDVKM, per germline. The CDR3 bases are TGTGCCAGCACCTTGGGGGGAAACACTGAAGCTTTCTTT. This codes for CASTLGGNTEAFF.

The genes are TRBV5-6 and TRBJ2-7; 10 bases agree with TRBD1. The germline V gene has CDR1 SGHDT and CDR2 YYEEEE. V was pared by 0 bases and J by 2 bases, with 2 bases of the junction left unmatched. The CDR3 runs to 15 residues. Here the CDR3 DNA reads TGTGCCAGCAGCTTGGGAGGACAGGGGGCCTACGAGCAGTACTTC. Amino acids: CASSLGGQGAYEQYF.